These 20 T cell receptor beta chains originate from one sample sequenced in a study of early T cells in non-severe SARS-CoV-2 infection. Using its own MiXCR run on the 5' RACE reads, TCRdb lists one record per CDR3 protein. There are tens of thousands of distinct CDR3 sequences in the sample; over 9% occur only once, and around 15% lies in the top ten. The sequencing input was whole blood. These TCRs come from an adult who was a healthcare worker with PCR-confirmed SARS-CoV-2 infection or an uninfected control (not recorded which).

This clonotype was seen repeatedly, ten times or more. This chain uses TRBV29-1 with TRBJ2-7; 8 bases are shared with TRBD2. The CDR3 totals 12 residues. Germline CDR1 is SQVTM and CDR2 is ANQGSEA. Trimming took 8 bases from V and 6 from J; bases not matched to a gene: 9. CDR3 sequence (DNA): TGCAGCTCTTACGGGGGGGCCGGCGAGCAGTACTTC. The encoded protein is CSSYGGAGEQYF.

This clonotype was observed at least ten times. V usage is TRBV7-2 and J usage is TRBJ2-4, with TRBD2 matching over 11 bases. In germline, CDR1 is SGHTA, CDR2 FQGNSA. Trimming cost V 5 bases and J 4 bases; bases outside gene matches: 7. This CDR3 contains 16 residues. The CDR3 region is CASSPPTSGVKNIQYF. In DNA form, the CDR3 reads TGTGCCAGCAGCCCCCCGACTAGCGGGGTTAAAAACATTCAGTACTTC.

This clonotype was seen a few times. The chain has TRBV4-3 and TRBJ2-7; D might be TRBD2 (5 bases). V was clipped by 4 bases and J by 0 bases, with 10 bases between them. CDR1 and CDR2 from the germline V gene are LGHNA and YSLEER. This CDR3 spans 14 amino acids. CDR3 sequence: CASSREQSSYEQYF. The CDR3, as DNA: TGCGCCAGCAGCCGGGAGCAGAGCTCCTACGAGCAGTACTTC.

The V call is TRBV29-1, the J call TRBJ2-2; D gene unclear. V lost 0 bases and J lost 5, with 10 bases in between. The CDR3 totals 14 residues. Germline V CDR1 and CDR2: SQVTM, ANQGSEA. CDR3 nucleotides: TGCAGCGTTGAAGATTGGGTGTGGACCGGGGAGCTGTTTTTT. This encodes CSVEDWVWTGELFF.

The V gene is TRBV10-3, the J gene TRBJ2-3, with D perhaps TRBD2 (7 bases). V gave up 2 bases and J gave up 2 bases, with 8 bases separating them. This CDR3 has 14 residues. Per germline, CDR1 ENHRY and CDR2 SYGVKD. CDR3 loop: CAISEGGATDTQYF. DNA of the CDR3: TGTGCCATCAGTGAGGGGGGGGCCACAGATACGCAGTATTTT.

This clonotype was found a few times. The chain uses TRBV11-1 and TRBJ2-1; 7 positions agree with TRBD2. This CDR3 is 15 amino acids long. CDR1 is SGHAT, CDR2 FQDESV, per germline (reference sequence). The junction had 10 bases not matched to a gene; V was cut back by 5 bases and J by 6 bases. The CDR3 DNA sequence: TGTGCCAGCAGCGACCCCTTGGGGGGGTCCAATGAGCAGTTCTTC. As protein: CASSDPLGGSNEQFF.

The chain joins TRBV14 to TRBJ2-3, with 7 bases matching TRBD1. The CDR3 runs to 15 residues. Germline CDR1 SGHDN, CDR2 FVKESK. J gave up 2 bases and V 4 bases, and 6 bases lay outside the gene matches. DNA for the CDR3: TGTGCCAGCAGCCTACAGGGGTACCCCACAGATACGCAGTATTTT. As protein: CASSLQGYPTDTQYF.

The gene calls are TRBV18 and TRBJ2-1, with no clear D. Germline V gene lookup returns CDR1 KGHSH and CDR2 LQKENI. The CDR3 contains 13 residues. V lost 2 bases, J lost 5 bases, and 7 bases lay in between. The CDR3 nucleotides read TGTGCCAGCTCACCATCGAGAGACAATGAGCAGTTCTTC. Translation gives CASSPSRDNEQFF.

In this sample, this clonotype turned up a few times. The genes are TRBV28 and TRBJ2-5; D is unresolved. Germline V gives CDR1 MDHEN, CDR2 SYDVKM. The CDR3 is 15 amino acids. V lost 7 bases and J 1 base, leaving 16 bases between the germline ends. The CDR3, as DNA: TGTGCCAGCACCAAAGGAGAAACCACCCAAGAGACCCAGTACTTC. It codes for CASTKGETTQETQYF.

This clonotype was picked up a small number of times. The DNA for the CDR3 is TGTGCCAGCAGGCGACAGAATAACTATGGCTACACCTTC. This encodes CASRRQNNYGYTF. V and J are TRBV6-6 and TRBJ1-2; maybe TRBD1 (5 bases). Per germline, CDR1 MNHNY and CDR2 SVGAGI (reference sequence). With 6 bases removed from V and 1 base from J, the gap between germline ends came to 9 bases. The CDR3 has 13 residues.

Many counts were recorded for this clonotype. The chain carries TRBV28 and TRBJ2-2; 7 positions match TRBD2. V shed 6 bases, J shed 6 bases, and the junction held 4 bases outside the gene matches. Germline-derived CDR1 and CDR2 are MDHEN and SYDVKM. The CDR3 is 13 amino acids. Written as DNA, the CDR3 is TGTGCCAGCAGCTTACTAGCGTCCGGGGAGCTGTTTTTT. Its protein product is CASSLLASGELFF.

Many counts were recorded for this clonotype. The gene calls are TRBV9 and TRBJ2-1, with 10 positions matching TRBD1. Germline CDR1 SGDLS, CDR2 YYNGEE. The V gene end was trimmed by 2 bases and the J gene end by 4 bases; junction bases not matched to a gene: 3. The CDR3 is 15 residues long. The CDR3 DNA reads as TGTGCCAGCAGCGTTTGGACAGGGGGGTACAATGAGCAGTTCTTC. This codes for CASSVWTGGYNEQFF.

J is TRBJ1-2 and V is TRBV27, with no clear D. Deletions cut 1 base from V and 2 bases from J, with 11 bases between. This CDR3 region has 15 residues. Germline lookup yields CDR1 MNHEY and CDR2 SMNVEV (reference sequence). CDR3 DNA sequence: TGTGCCAGCAGTTTATTTCCAGCCCGCAACTATGGCTACACCTTC. Translated, it gives CASSLFPARNYGYTF.

At least ten counts were recorded for this clonotype. V gene TRBV24-1 combines with J gene TRBJ2-3; 9 nucleotides line up with TRBD2. The germline CDR1 and CDR2 sequences are KGHDR and SFDVKD. This CDR3 comprises 17 residues. The V gene end was trimmed by 4 bases and the J gene end by 0 bases; junction bases not matched to a gene: 7. The CDR3 here is CATSDPTSGLSTDTQYF. In DNA form, the CDR3 reads TGTGCCACCAGTGACCCGACTAGCGGCCTCAGCACAGATACGCAGTATTTT.

This clonotype was detected ten times or more. The chain combines TRBV10-3 with TRBJ2-1, with 15 bases fitting TRBD2. With 5 bases clipped from V and 1 base from J, the junction kept 12 bases outside the gene matches. The length of the CDR3 is 20 residues. CDR1 and CDR2 from the germline V gene are ENHRY and SYGVKD. CDR3 bases: TGTGCCATCAGTTCCCCTCCAGGACTAGCGGGAGGGCAGTCCTACAATGAGCAGTTCTTC. It encodes CAISSPPGLAGGQSYNEQFF.

J is TRBJ1-2 and V is TRBV7-3, with a weak D call TRBD1 (5 bases). Between the trimmed V and J ends, which lost 5 bases and 4 bases, there was a span of 17 bases. Per the germline V gene, CDR1 is SGHTA and CDR2 is FQGTGA. This CDR3 is 15 amino acids long. Here the CDR3 reads CASSTELGLGYGYTF. CDR3 sequence (DNA): TGTGCCAGCAGCACTGAACTGGGACTTGGCTATGGCTACACCTTC.

This chain uses TRBV7-8 with TRBJ1-5; possible D gene TRBD1, 6 bases. This CDR3 has 15 amino acids. Germline CDR1 reads SGHVS; CDR2 reads FQNEAQ. V lost 1 base and J lost 5, with 12 bases in between. CDR3 in DNA: TGTGCCAGCAGCTTAGAGGGGACAATTGATCAGCCCCAGCATTTT. The encoded protein is CASSLEGTIDQPQHF. Based on the CDR3 plus reference TRBV7-8 and TRBJ1-5, the full variable domain is GAGVSQSPRYKVAKRGQDVALRCDPISGHVSLFWYQQALGQGPEFLTYFQNEAQLDKSGLPSDRFFAERPEGSVSTLKIQRTQQEDSAVYLCASSLEGTIDQPQHFGDGTRLSIL.

This clonotype was seen at least ten times. The J gene is TRBJ2-4, the V gene TRBV24-1; D tentatively reads TRBD1 or TRBD2 (5 bases each). The CDR3 runs to 13 residues. Germline V gives CDR1 KGHDR, CDR2 SFDVKD. With 5 bases removed from V and 8 bases from J, the gap between germline ends came to 12 bases. For the CDR3, the DNA is TGTGCCACCAGTGGGGGGTTGGCGGACATTCAGTACTTC. Its protein product is CATSGGLADIQYF.

This clonotype came up many times. The chain links TRBV29-1 to TRBJ2-1; possibly TRBD1 for D (6 bases). CDR3 length: 14 amino acids. Per germline, CDR1 SQVTM and CDR2 ANQGSEA. The V end lost 4 bases, the J end lost 9 bases, and 19 bases lay between the germline ends. In nucleotides, the CDR3 is TGCAGCGTTGGCCTGGGGGCAGGAACCGGTGAGCAGTTCTTC. This translates into CSVGLGAGTGEQFF.

The sample holds many counts of this clonotype. The chain uses TRBV4-3 and TRBJ2-7, with 7 bases lining up with TRBD2. The ends lost 1 base at V and 0 bases at J; junction bases unmatched: 6. This CDR3 is built from 16 residues. CDR1 and CDR2 from the germline V gene are LGHNA and YSLEER. The CDR3 nucleotides are TGCGCCAGCAGCCAAGTGGCGGGAGCCGCCTCCTACGAGCAGTACTTC. Its translation: CASSQVAGAASYEQYF.